This T cell receptor (beta chain) derives from a study of technical replicates of blood from several donors. Germline CDR1 reads ENHRY; CDR2 reads SYGVKD. V was pared by 3 bases and J by 4 bases, with 10 bases between. This CDR3 is 14 amino acids long. TCRdb keeps only in-frame clones here, not all; method: immunoSEQ multiplex PCR. The sample has some 87,000 clones; less than 98% are singletons. This chain joins TRBV10-3 and TRBJ2-1; D call uncertain. The sample comprised T cells isolated from PBMCs. This TCR derives from a human donor in good health. Written as DNA, the CDR3 is TGTGCCATCAGTGAAGTGTCAGGATACAATGAGCAGTTCTTC. Amino acid sequence: CAISEVSGYNEQFF.